This T cell receptor (beta chain) derives from a study of CD8 T cells in ankylosing spondylitis. V was cut by 1 base and J by 8 bases, with 17 bases left in between. This CDR3 region has 16 residues. Germline CDR1 MNHEY, CDR2 SMNVEV (reference sequence). About this clonotype itself: Its antigen is currently unknown.

Study-level findings and limits: Within matched ankylosing spondylitis synovial fluid, disease-linked clones were reportedly significantly enriched.

Quantitative 5'-RACE with molecular barcodes produced the TCR beta libraries. TCRdb redid the calling of the 5' RACE reads with MiXCR, one entry per CDR3 protein. Among roughly 180,000 distinct CDR3 sequences listed, about 13% were seen once. Sequenced input: blood, either unsorted or a sorted T cell fraction (not recorded which). The clonotype was recovered from a male donor with ankylosing spondylitis or in good health (not recorded which). J is TRBJ1-4 and V is TRBV27; TRBD1 might be the D (6 bases). CDR3 sequence: CASSLYRPGVGEKLFF. The CDR3 nucleotides read TGTGCCAGCAGTTTATATCGGCCAGGGGTGGGCGAAAAACTGTTTTTT.